The 20 T cell receptor beta chains in this list originate from one sample, sequenced in a study of shared clonotypes between healthy human individuals. Produced via immunoSEQ multiplex PCR; TCRdb's table is partial and in-frame only. Of over a million clones listed, roughly 74% are singletons. Sequenced input: memory CD4+ T cells from PBMCs. Indicated subset: CD45RA-negative fraction. The receptor set was obtained from a man aged 18 to 29 in good health. Some clones in this sample may be carry-over from other donors' samples.

This rearrangement joins TRBV18 to TRBJ2-1; the match to TRBD1 covers 7 bases. The J segment lost 9 bases and the V segment lost 6 bases, leaving 8 bases of the junction unmatched. Per germline, CDR1 KGHSH and CDR2 LQKENI. This CDR3 has 13 amino acids. The CDR3 spells CASSGDSHSEQFF. The CDR3 DNA is TGTGCCAGCTCCGGGGACAGTCACAGTGAGCAGTTCTTC.

Remarks on this clone: Being one base from a much bigger clone, this may be a read error. Other DNA sequences in this sample translate to the same CDR3. The V call is TRBV2, the J call TRBJ1-4, with 9 bases aligning to TRBD1. The CDR3 runs 12 residues. CDR1 is SNHLY, CDR2 FYNNEI, per germline. The CDR3 loop reads CASRDRGEKLFF. CDR3 bases: TGTGCCAGCAGGGACAGGGGTGAAAAACTATTTTTT.

This chain joins TRBV5-6 and TRBJ2-4; 7 bases are a match to TRBD1. J gave up 7 bases and V 2 bases, and 6 bases lay outside the gene matches. Looked up from germline, CDR1 is SGHDT and CDR2 is YYEEEE. The CDR3 has 14 residues. Here the CDR3 reads CASSFDRAINIQYF. DNA of the CDR3: TGTGCCAGCAGCTTCGACAGGGCAATCAACATTCAGTACTTC.

The chain links TRBV12-2 to TRBJ1-4; the table's TRBD1 call for D was not verified on the DNA. TRBV12-2 is described as a pseudogene. The CDR3 consists of 19 residues. CDR3 sequence (DNA): TGTGCAAGTCGCTCTCACCCGGACACATTTATATCAACTAATGAAAAACTGTTTTTT. Translating gives CASRSHPDTFISTNEKLFF.

The chain combines TRBV7-2 with TRBJ2-7; tentative D call: TRBD2 (6 bases). The germline V gene has CDR1 SGHTA and CDR2 FQGNSA. The ends were cut back, 1 base at V and 2 bases at J, with 15 bases in the middle. The CDR3 sequence is 16 residues long. The CDR3 region is CASSLGNGRGAYEQYF. CDR3 DNA sequence: TGTGCCAGCAGCTTAGGTAACGGGAGAGGGGCCTACGAGCAGTACTTC.

The rearrangement links TRBV7-2 to TRBJ2-3, with D tentatively TRBD1 (6 bases). V shed 2 bases and J shed 2 bases, with 17 bases lying between them. Germline V lookup: CDR1 SGHTA, CDR2 FQGNSA. CDR3 size: 17 residues. CDR3 amino acids: CASSLLRQAEDTDTQYF. The DNA of the CDR3 is TGTGCCAGCAGCTTACTCCGACAGGCGGAAGACACAGATACGCAGTATTTT.

This sequence joins TRBV28 and TRBJ1-1, with D possibly being TRBD1 (6 bases). The CDR3 sequence is 17 residues long. From germline, CDR1 is MDHEN and CDR2 SYDVKM. With 6 bases removed from V and 4 bases from J, the gap between germline ends came to 24 bases. The CDR3 coding sequence is TGTGCCAGCAGGGCCCTTCCGGGGAGGGGGACCCCCACTGAAGCTTTCTTT. Translating gives CASRALPGRGTPTEAFF.

The gene calls are TRBV7-9 and TRBJ2-3; D is unresolved. Between the trimmed V and J ends, which lost 5 bases and 8 bases, there was a span of 20 bases. The germline CDR1 and CDR2 sequences are SEHNR and FQNEAQ (reference sequence). This CDR3 region has 15 residues. CDR3 bases: TGTGCCAGCAGCCACCGGTCCGTGGGGTATTTTACGCAGTATTTT. Translated: CASSHRSVGYFTQYF.

The chain combines TRBV11-2 with TRBJ2-3; 7 bases line up with TRBD2. After removal of 6 bases from V and 7 bases from J, the junction contained 13 bases not matched to a gene. Germline loops: CDR1 SGHAT, CDR2 FQNNGV. This CDR3 has 15 amino acids. The CDR3 is CASSPSSGGDYTQYF. Here the CDR3 DNA reads TGTGCCAGCAGTCCCTCTTCGGGAGGTGATTATACGCAGTATTTT.

V gene TRBV10-2 combines with J gene TRBJ2-7, with 7 bases that match TRBD1. Germline trimming cut 9 bases from V and 4 bases from J; bases unmatched to any gene: 27. CDR1 WSHSY and CDR2 SAAADI come from the germline V gene. The CDR3 is 19 amino acids. The CDR3 loop is CASRPTRPGQPQLRYEQYF. DNA of the CDR3: TGCGCCAGTCGGCCCACCCGTCCGGGACAGCCTCAACTGAGATACGAGCAGTACTTC.

This chain links TRBV27 with TRBJ1-1; perhaps TRBD1 as D (6 bases). V lost 7 bases to trimming and J lost 6 bases, with 24 bases between them. The germline V gene encodes CDR1 MNHEY and CDR2 SMNVEV (reference sequence). This CDR3 is built from 16 residues. As DNA, the CDR3 is TGTGCCAGCATCGCAAGCGTCTGGGGGGCGTCCCCTGAAGCTTTCTTT. It yields the protein CASIASVWGASPEAFF.

The J gene is TRBJ2-7, the V gene TRBV27; 7 nucleotides line up with TRBD1. V gave up 6 bases and J gave up 3 bases; unmatched junction bases: 2. The length of the CDR3 is 12 residues. Germline values: CDR1 MNHEY, CDR2 SMNVEV (reference sequence). In DNA form, the CDR3 reads TGTGCCAGCAGAGGGACAGACTACGAGCAGTACTTC. This translates into CASRGTDYEQYF.

V is TRBV7-6 and J is TRBJ2-7; 8 nucleotides match TRBD1. Germline trimming cut 5 bases from V and 4 bases from J; bases unmatched to any gene: 7. Germline V gene lookup returns CDR1 SGHVS and CDR2 FNYEAQ. CDR3 size: 14 residues. For the CDR3, the DNA is TGTGCCAGCAGCGCGCTGACAGGGGCATACGAGCAGTACTTC. Protein product: CASSALTGAYEQYF. The variable domain in full, completed from reference TRBV7-6 and TRBJ2-7, reads GAGVSQSPRYKVTKRGQDVALRCDPISGHVSLYWYRQALGQGPEFLTYFNYEAQQDKSGLPNDRFSAERPEGSISTLTIQRTEQRDSAMYRCASSALTGAYEQYFGPGTRLTVT.

This sequence joins TRBV7-3 and TRBJ2-1, with D unresolved. Between the trimmed V and J ends, which lost 3 bases and 0 bases, there was a span of 12 bases. CDR1 is SGHTA, CDR2 FQGTGA, per germline. The CDR3 is made up of 16 amino acids. CDR3: CASSFLATRSYNEQFF. The CDR3 coding sequence is TGTGCCAGCAGCTTCTTGGCGACACGCTCCTACAATGAGCAGTTCTTC.

The rearrangement links TRBV25-1 to TRBJ2-6; possibly TRBD1 for D (6 bases). CDR3 length: 15 residues. The V and J ends lost 7 bases and 2 bases respectively, with 12 bases between them. The V gene's germline CDR1 is MGHDK and CDR2 SYGVNS. CDR3 sequence: CASIGQGTGANVLTF. CDR3 bases: TGTGCCAGCATCGGGCAGGGGACTGGGGCCAACGTCCTGACTTTC.

The chain carries TRBV4-2 and TRBJ2-7; no firm D call. Germline V gene lookup returns CDR1 LGHNA and CDR2 YNFKEQ. V was cut by 1 base and J by 1 base, with 11 bases left in between. The CDR3 covers 15 residues. CDR3 protein: CASSQVMKPSYEQYF. CDR3 in DNA: TGTGCCAGCAGCCAAGTGATGAAGCCGTCCTACGAGCAGTACTTC.

Turning to this clone: This sample also contains other DNA sequences that code for the same CDR3. The V gene is TRBV5-1, the J gene TRBJ2-5; D assignment may be TRBD1 or TRBD2 (5 bases each). This CDR3 spans 13 amino acids. Per the germline V gene, CDR1 is SGHRS and CDR2 is YFSETQ. Deletions cut 3 bases from V and 4 bases from J, with 10 bases between. CDR3 region: CASSSRGSETQYF. In DNA form, the CDR3 reads TGCGCCAGCAGCTCCCGGGGCTCAGAGACCCAGTACTTC.

For this clone: Other DNA variants within this sample encode the same CDR3. The gene calls are TRBV7-2 and TRBJ1-5, with 8 nucleotides matching TRBD1. CDR1 SGHTA and CDR2 FQGNSA come from the germline V gene. The CDR3 consists of 16 residues. Losses at the gene ends were 1 base for V and 3 bases for J; bases not matched to a gene: 5. The chain's CDR3 is CASSLGAGGINQPQHF. CDR3 DNA sequence: TGTGCCAGCAGCTTAGGGGCAGGGGGCATCAATCAGCCCCAGCATTTT.

The count of this clone is one. The chain employs TRBV7-2 and TRBJ2-7; perhaps TRBD1 as D (6 bases). This CDR3 contains 14 residues. The germline gives CDR1 SGHTA, CDR2 FQGNSA. Trimming stripped 3 bases from V and 1 base from J, with 10 bases between. The CDR3, as DNA: TGTGCCAGCAGCTTCGACAGGTGGTCCTACGAGCAGTACTTC. As protein: CASSFDRWSYEQYF.

V is TRBV5-1 and J is TRBJ2-7; D gene unclear. The germline CDR1 and CDR2 sequences are SGHRS and YFSETQ. V shed 4 bases and J shed 2 bases, with 13 bases lying between them. The CDR3 extends over 14 amino acids. CDR3 amino acids: CASSLRVRAYEQYF. The CDR3 nucleotides are TGCGCCAGCAGCCTACGGGTTCGGGCCTACGAGCAGTACTTC.